Below, 23 T cell receptor beta chains from the same sample are listed, as sequenced in a study of cytomegalovirus exposure and HLA in healthy donors. PCR employed 60 Vbeta and 13 Jbeta primers. Profiling relied on immunoSEQ multiplex PCR, and the TCRdb table lists in-frame clones only, not all of them. Found here are around 170,000 clones, 82% of them singletons; the top ten hold about 0.78%. The material sequenced was PBMCs. These receptors came from a woman aged 18-29 years in good health and CMV-seronegative.

The J gene is TRBJ1-2, the V gene TRBV10-3, with 7 bases matching TRBD1. With V trimmed by 4 bases and J by 3 bases, 8 bases remained unmatched. The CDR3 is 15 residues long. Germline V gives CDR1 ENHRY, CDR2 SYGVKD. CDR3 loop: CAISGQGRIDYGYTF. CDR3 nucleotide sequence: TGTGCCATCAGTGGACAGGGCAGGATTGACTATGGCTACACCTTC.

The chain couples TRBV27 to TRBJ2-2, with D uncertain. CDR1 is MNHEY and CDR2 is SMNVEV in the germline V gene (reference sequence). V lost 4 bases and J lost 0, with 6 bases in between. The CDR3 has 14 amino acids. In nucleotides, the CDR3 is TGTGCCAGCAGTTACCAGGCGAACACCGGGGAGCTGTTTTTT. It codes for CASSYQANTGELFF.

This sequence joins TRBV27 and TRBJ1-1, with 9 bases fitting TRBD1. The CDR3 spans 16 residues. Germline CDR1 MNHEY, CDR2 SMNVEV (reference sequence). Unmatched junction bases numbered 9, after V lost 5 bases and J lost 2 bases. The CDR3 reads CASSALTGGSNTEAFF. For the CDR3, the DNA is TGTGCCAGCAGTGCCCTAACAGGGGGCTCAAACACTGAAGCTTTCTTT.

The genes are TRBV28 and TRBJ1-1, with D unresolved. Trimming shortened V by 7 bases and J by 1 base, and 19 bases separated the two germline ends. Germline lookup yields CDR1 MDHEN and CDR2 SYDVKM. This CDR3 has 16 amino acids. This chain's CDR3 is CASIEPGGVRNTEAFF. In DNA form, the CDR3 reads TGTGCCAGCATCGAGCCCGGCGGGGTTCGGAACACTGAAGCTTTCTTT.

The chain links TRBV6-5 to TRBJ1-3; D is unresolved. The V end lost 1 base, the J end lost 7 bases, and 14 bases lay between the germline ends. The germline gives CDR1 MNHEY, CDR2 SVGAGI. This CDR3 comprises 15 residues. The chain's CDR3 is CASSYWAEGSNTIYF. In nucleotides, the CDR3 is TGTGCCAGCAGTTACTGGGCCGAGGGAAGCAACACCATATATTTT.

The chain employs TRBV9 and TRBJ2-3, with 7 positions matching TRBD2. The V and J ends lost 5 bases and 1 base, in that order; junction bases with no gene match: 13. This CDR3 spans 17 amino acids. Germline V gene sequence: CDR1 SGDLS, CDR2 YYNGEE. CDR3 sequence: CASSHYGTGGGTDTQYF. The CDR3 DNA reads TGTGCCAGCAGTCACTATGGGACGGGAGGAGGCACAGATACGCAGTATTTT.

The V call is TRBV7-6, the J call TRBJ2-3; 7 bases fit TRBD2. The CDR3 is made up of 15 amino acids. Germline V gene data show CDR1 as SGHVS and CDR2 as FNYEAQ. Trimming at V came to 4 bases and at J to 1 base, leaving 5 bases not matched to a gene. CDR3 sequence: CASSSTTSGTDTQYF. DNA of the CDR3: TGTGCCAGCAGCTCCACTACTAGCGGCACAGATACGCAGTATTTT.

The V and J genes are TRBV7-7 and TRBJ2-5, with D unclear. The CDR3 has 13 residues. V was shortened by 4 bases and J by 5 bases, with 11 bases between the two germline ends. Germline values: CDR1 SSHAT, CDR2 FNYEAQ (reference sequence). The CDR3 DNA reads as TGTGCCAGCAGCTCAGCGTCCGGGGAGACCCAGTACTTC. Translated: CASSSASGETQYF.

The chain uses TRBV11-2 and TRBJ2-1; tentative D call: TRBD1 (6 bases). Germline loops: CDR1 SGHAT, CDR2 FQNNGV. The CDR3 covers 16 residues. V was cut by 1 base and J by 2 bases, with 12 bases left in between. CDR3 sequence reads: CASSLATGFTYNEQFF. The CDR3 bases are TGTGCCAGCAGCTTAGCCACAGGGTTTACCTACAATGAGCAGTTCTTC. Together with reference TRBV11-2 and TRBJ2-1, the CDR3 gives the full variable domain: EAGVAQSPRYKIIEKRQSVAFWCNPISGHATLYWYQQILGQGPKLLIQFQNNGVVDDSQLPKDRFSAERLKGVDSTLKIQPAKLEDSAVYLCASSLATGFTYNEQFFGPGTRLTVL.

The chain combines TRBV18 with TRBJ2-7, with no clear D. The CDR3 length is 15 residues. Trimming cost V 6 bases and J 2 bases, with 17 bases left between them. The germline V gene has CDR1 KGHSH and CDR2 LQKENI. CDR3 protein: CASSPSYRATYEQYF. CDR3 DNA: TGTGCCAGCTCCCCAAGTTACCGCGCAACCTACGAGCAGTACTTC. The variable domain in full, completed from reference TRBV18 and TRBJ2-7, reads NAGVMQNPRHLVRRRGQEARLRCSPMKGHSHVYWYRQLPEEGLKFMVYLQKENIIDESGMPKERFSAEFPKEGPSILRIQQVVRGDSAAYFCASSPSYRATYEQYFGPGTRLTVT.

This chain uses TRBV19 with TRBJ1-1, with unresolved D. Germline V CDR1 and CDR2: LNHDA, SQIVND (reference sequence). This CDR3 has 18 amino acids. V lost 7 bases and J lost 1, with 25 bases in between. The CDR3 loop is CASIGLSVLSAGNTEAFF. CDR3 DNA: TGTGCCAGTATTGGCCTATCCGTTCTCTCAGCGGGGAACACTGAAGCTTTCTTT.

The chain has TRBV6-6 and TRBJ2-3, with D possibly matching TRBD2 (5 bases). The CDR3 covers 15 residues. V was shortened by 8 bases and J by 6 bases, with 21 bases between the two germline ends. The germline V gene has CDR1 MNHNY and CDR2 SVGAGI (reference sequence). DNA for the CDR3: TGTGCCAGCGCCCGAAGTAACAGTCCGGGGGATACGCAGTATTTT. Translation gives CASARSNSPGDTQYF.

The V and J genes are TRBV7-2 and TRBJ2-2, with TRBD2 identical over 8 bases. The CDR3 totals 15 residues. The V and J ends lost 6 bases and 4 bases, in that order; junction bases with no gene match: 7. CDR1 is SGHTA, CDR2 FQGNSA, per germline. The CDR3, as DNA: TGTGCCAGCAGTCGTAGCGGGGCGGGCACCGGGGAGCTGTTTTTT. This encodes CASSRSGAGTGELFF.

The gene calls are TRBV5-6 and TRBJ2-3; possible D gene TRBD2, 6 bases. CDR1 and CDR2 from the germline V gene are SGHDT and YYEEEE. V gave up 0 bases and J gave up 4 bases, with 12 bases separating them. The CDR3 runs 15 residues. This CDR3 is CASSLGSGRPDTQYF. The CDR3 DNA is TGTGCCAGCAGCTTGGGTAGCGGAAGGCCAGATACGCAGTATTTT.

The rearrangement joins TRBV9 to TRBJ2-7; unclear D gene. The CDR3 covers 14 residues. With 1 base removed from V and 5 bases from J, the gap between germline ends came to 13 bases. CDR1 and CDR2 (germline): SGDLS, YYNGEE. The CDR3 sequence: CASSVSAVNNEQYF. CDR3 DNA: TGTGCCAGCAGCGTATCGGCGGTCAACAACGAGCAGTACTTC.

The chain has TRBV5-1 and TRBJ1-6; possibly TRBD1 for D (6 bases). The CDR3 has 14 amino acids. V was clipped by 2 bases and J by 7 bases, with 10 bases between them. Germline V gene lookup returns CDR1 SGHRS and CDR2 YFSETQ. The CDR3 coding sequence is TGCGCCAGCAGCTTCTCGGACAGAAATTCACCCCTCCACTTT. This sequence encodes CASSFSDRNSPLHF. The full variable domain, with the rest looked up from reference TRBV5-1 and TRBJ1-6, is KAGVTQTPRYLIKTRGQQVTLSCSPISGHRSVSWYQQTPGQGLQFLFEYFSETQRNKGNFPGRFSGRQFSNSRSEMNVSTLELGDSALYLCASSFSDRNSPLHFGNGTRLTVT.

The chain has TRBV6-5 and TRBJ2-5; D is possibly TRBD1 (5 bases). This CDR3 is 14 amino acids long. V dropped 8 bases and J dropped 6 bases, with 19 bases sitting between them. Per germline, CDR1 MNHEY and CDR2 SVGAGI. CDR3 loop: CASQMGRVSQTQYF. In nucleotides, the CDR3 is TGTGCCAGCCAAATGGGCAGGGTCAGTCAGACCCAGTACTTC.

The rearrangement joins TRBV6-5 to TRBJ2-7; D is uncertain. Trimming removed 0 bases from V and 6 bases from J, with 9 bases in between. CDR1 MNHEY and CDR2 SVGAGI come from the germline V gene. CDR3 length equals 13 residues. This chain's CDR3 is CASSYSTTGEQYF. The DNA of the CDR3 is TGTGCCAGCAGTTACTCGACGACGGGCGAGCAGTACTTC.

The rearrangement links TRBV28 to TRBJ1-2; no reliable D call. CDR1 MDHEN and CDR2 SYDVKM come from the germline V gene. Trimming took 3 bases from V and 0 from J, leaving 8 bases between them. The CDR3 consists of 14 residues. The CDR3 here is CASSLSPPNYGYTF. DNA of the CDR3: TGTGCCAGCAGTTTGTCTCCTCCTAACTATGGCTACACCTTC.

V is TRBV6-6 and J is TRBJ1-1, with D maybe TRBD1 (6 bases). The CDR3 length is 15 residues. The germline V and J ends were trimmed by 2 bases and 3 bases, with 13 bases remaining between them. Germline V gives CDR1 MNHNY, CDR2 SVGAGI (reference sequence). CDR3 loop: CASSYPGVGDTEAFF. The CDR3 DNA reads TGTGCCAGCAGTTACCCAGGGGTGGGGGACACTGAAGCTTTCTTT.

This clone was seen a few times. The V and J genes are TRBV11-2 and TRBJ2-3, with 7 positions matching TRBD1. V dropped 5 bases and J dropped 3; count of bases not matched to a gene: 11. The V gene's germline CDR1 is SGHAT and CDR2 FQNNGV. The CDR3 contains 16 residues. In DNA, the CDR3 is TGTGCCAGCAGCCCCCGACAGGGCTCGACGACAGATACGCAGTATTTT. Amino acid sequence: CASSPRQGSTTDTQYF.

This clone showed up just a few times. The chain links TRBV30 to TRBJ1-3; D unclear. Trimming took 4 bases from V and 7 from J, leaving 11 bases between them. Germline V lookup: CDR1 GTSNPN, CDR2 SVGIG (reference sequence). This CDR3 is 12 amino acids long. This chain's CDR3 is CAWTALGNTIYF. The CDR3 DNA follows: TGTGCCTGGACAGCCCTCGGGAACACCATATATTTT.

The V and J genes are TRBV2 and TRBJ2-3; D is perhaps TRBD2 (5 bases). The CDR3 is 14 residues long. V dropped 9 bases and J dropped 0 bases, with 13 bases sitting between them. Germline CDR1 is SNHLY and CDR2 is FYNNEI. CDR3 amino acids: CARGVDTSTDTQYF. The CDR3 bases are TGTGCCAGGGGAGTAGATACTAGCACAGATACGCAGTATTTT.